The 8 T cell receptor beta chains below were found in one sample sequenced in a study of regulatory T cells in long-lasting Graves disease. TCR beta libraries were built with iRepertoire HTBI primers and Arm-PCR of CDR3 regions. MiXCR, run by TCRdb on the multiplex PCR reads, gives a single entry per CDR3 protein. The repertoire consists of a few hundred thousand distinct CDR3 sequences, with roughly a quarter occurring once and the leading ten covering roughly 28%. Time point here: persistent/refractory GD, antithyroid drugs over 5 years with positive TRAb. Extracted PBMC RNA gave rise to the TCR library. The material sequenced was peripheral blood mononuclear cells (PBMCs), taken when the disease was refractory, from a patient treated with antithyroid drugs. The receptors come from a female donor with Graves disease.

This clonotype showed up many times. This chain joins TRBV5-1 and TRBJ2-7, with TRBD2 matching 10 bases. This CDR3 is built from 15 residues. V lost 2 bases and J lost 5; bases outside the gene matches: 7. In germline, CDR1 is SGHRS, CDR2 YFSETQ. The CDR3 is CASSLYLAGVNEQYF. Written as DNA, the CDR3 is TGCGCCAGCAGCTTATATCTAGCGGGAGTTAACGAGCAGTACTTC.

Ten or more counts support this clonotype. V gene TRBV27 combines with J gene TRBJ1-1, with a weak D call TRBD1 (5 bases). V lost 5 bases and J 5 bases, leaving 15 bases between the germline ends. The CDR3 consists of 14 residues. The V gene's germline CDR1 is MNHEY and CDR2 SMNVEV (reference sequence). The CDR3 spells CASSRWVGETEAFF. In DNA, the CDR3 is TGTGCCAGCAGTCGGTGGGTAGGGGAAACTGAAGCTTTCTTT.

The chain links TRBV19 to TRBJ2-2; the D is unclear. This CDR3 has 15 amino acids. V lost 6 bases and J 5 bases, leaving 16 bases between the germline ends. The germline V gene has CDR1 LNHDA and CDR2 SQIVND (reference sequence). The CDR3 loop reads CASRTFDSGTGELFF. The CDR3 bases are TGTGCCAGTAGGACGTTTGATTCGGGTACCGGGGAGCTGTTTTTT.

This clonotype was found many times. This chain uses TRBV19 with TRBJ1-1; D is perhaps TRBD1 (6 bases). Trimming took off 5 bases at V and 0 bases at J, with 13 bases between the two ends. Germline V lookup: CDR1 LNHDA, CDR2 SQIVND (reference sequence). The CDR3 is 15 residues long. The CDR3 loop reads CASSHGQLMNTEAFF. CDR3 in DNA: TGTGCCAGTAGTCACGGACAGCTCATGAACACTGAAGCTTTCTTT. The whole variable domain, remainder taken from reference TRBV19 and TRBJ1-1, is DGGITQSPKYLFRKEGQNVTLSCEQNLNHDAMYWYRQDPGQGLRLIYYSQIVNDFQKGDIAEGYSVSREKKESFPLTVTSAQKNPTAFYLCASSHGQLMNTEAFFGQGTRLTVV.

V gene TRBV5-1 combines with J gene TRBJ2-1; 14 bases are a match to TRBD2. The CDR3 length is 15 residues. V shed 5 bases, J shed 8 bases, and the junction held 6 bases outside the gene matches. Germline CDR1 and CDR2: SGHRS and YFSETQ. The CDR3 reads CASRTSGRAVDEQFF. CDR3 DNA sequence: TGCGCCAGCAGGACTAGCGGGAGGGCCGTGGATGAGCAGTTCTTC.

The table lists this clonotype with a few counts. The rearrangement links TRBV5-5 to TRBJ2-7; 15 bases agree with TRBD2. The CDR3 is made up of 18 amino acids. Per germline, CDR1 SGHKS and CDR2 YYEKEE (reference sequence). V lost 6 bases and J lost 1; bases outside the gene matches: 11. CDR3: CASTQGTSGRLRSYEQYF. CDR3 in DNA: TGTGCCAGCACCCAGGGGACTAGCGGGAGGTTGAGATCCTACGAGCAGTACTTC.

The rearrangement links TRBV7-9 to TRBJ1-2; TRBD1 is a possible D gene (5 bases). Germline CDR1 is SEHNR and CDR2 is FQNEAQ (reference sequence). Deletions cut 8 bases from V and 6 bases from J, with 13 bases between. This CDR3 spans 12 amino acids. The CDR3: CASSQGSDGYTF. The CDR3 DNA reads TGTGCCAGCTCCCAGGGATCCGATGGCTACACCTTC.

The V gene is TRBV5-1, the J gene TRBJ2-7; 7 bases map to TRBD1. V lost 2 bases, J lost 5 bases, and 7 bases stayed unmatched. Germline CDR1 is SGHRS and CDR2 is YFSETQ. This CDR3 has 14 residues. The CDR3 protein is CASSLRTGPNEQYF. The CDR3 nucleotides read TGCGCCAGCAGCTTACGGACAGGTCCCAACGAGCAGTACTTC.